This T cell receptor beta chain was identified in a study of blood T cell repertoires in COVID-19. Looking at the study overall: The United States, Italy and Spain supplied acute and convalescent COVID-19 samples. Sources were T cells, B-cell-depleted T cells, or PBMCs; the material itself was cDNA or gDNA.

V was pared by 0 bases and J by 5 bases, with 23 bases between. This CDR3 has 19 amino acids. The germline V gene encodes CDR1 LGHDT and CDR2 YNNKEL (reference sequence). Measured with immunoSEQ multiplex PCR; TCRdb has only the in-frame clones, and not every one. Here the sample spans a few hundred thousand clones, 70% to 90% being singletons. Sequencing input: PBMCs or T cells enriched from blood (not recorded which). The rearrangement uses TRBV3-1 (or the pseudogene TRBV3-2) and TRBJ2-1; a weak D match, TRBD2 (6 bases). This sequence originates from a woman between 18 and 29 years old who had been exposed to COVID-19. The CDR3 reads CASSQDDSEVGGVHNEQFF. The CDR3 nucleotides read TGTGCCAGCAGCCAAGATGATTCGGAGGTAGGCGGGGTCCACAATGAGCAGTTCTTC.